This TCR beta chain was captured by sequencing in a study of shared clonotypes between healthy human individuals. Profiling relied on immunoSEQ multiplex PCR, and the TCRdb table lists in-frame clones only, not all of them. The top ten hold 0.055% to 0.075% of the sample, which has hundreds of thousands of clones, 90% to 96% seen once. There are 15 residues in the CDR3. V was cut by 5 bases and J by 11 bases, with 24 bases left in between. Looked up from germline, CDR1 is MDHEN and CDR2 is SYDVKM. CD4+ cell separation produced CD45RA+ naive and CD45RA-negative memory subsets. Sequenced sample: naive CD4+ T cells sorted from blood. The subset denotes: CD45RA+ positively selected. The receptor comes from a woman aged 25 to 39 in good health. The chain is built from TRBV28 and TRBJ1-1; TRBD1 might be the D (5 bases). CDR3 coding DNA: TGTGCCAGCAGTACCCCGGGGGGTCCGACCACCTGGGCTTTCTTT. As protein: CASSTPGGPTTWAFF.